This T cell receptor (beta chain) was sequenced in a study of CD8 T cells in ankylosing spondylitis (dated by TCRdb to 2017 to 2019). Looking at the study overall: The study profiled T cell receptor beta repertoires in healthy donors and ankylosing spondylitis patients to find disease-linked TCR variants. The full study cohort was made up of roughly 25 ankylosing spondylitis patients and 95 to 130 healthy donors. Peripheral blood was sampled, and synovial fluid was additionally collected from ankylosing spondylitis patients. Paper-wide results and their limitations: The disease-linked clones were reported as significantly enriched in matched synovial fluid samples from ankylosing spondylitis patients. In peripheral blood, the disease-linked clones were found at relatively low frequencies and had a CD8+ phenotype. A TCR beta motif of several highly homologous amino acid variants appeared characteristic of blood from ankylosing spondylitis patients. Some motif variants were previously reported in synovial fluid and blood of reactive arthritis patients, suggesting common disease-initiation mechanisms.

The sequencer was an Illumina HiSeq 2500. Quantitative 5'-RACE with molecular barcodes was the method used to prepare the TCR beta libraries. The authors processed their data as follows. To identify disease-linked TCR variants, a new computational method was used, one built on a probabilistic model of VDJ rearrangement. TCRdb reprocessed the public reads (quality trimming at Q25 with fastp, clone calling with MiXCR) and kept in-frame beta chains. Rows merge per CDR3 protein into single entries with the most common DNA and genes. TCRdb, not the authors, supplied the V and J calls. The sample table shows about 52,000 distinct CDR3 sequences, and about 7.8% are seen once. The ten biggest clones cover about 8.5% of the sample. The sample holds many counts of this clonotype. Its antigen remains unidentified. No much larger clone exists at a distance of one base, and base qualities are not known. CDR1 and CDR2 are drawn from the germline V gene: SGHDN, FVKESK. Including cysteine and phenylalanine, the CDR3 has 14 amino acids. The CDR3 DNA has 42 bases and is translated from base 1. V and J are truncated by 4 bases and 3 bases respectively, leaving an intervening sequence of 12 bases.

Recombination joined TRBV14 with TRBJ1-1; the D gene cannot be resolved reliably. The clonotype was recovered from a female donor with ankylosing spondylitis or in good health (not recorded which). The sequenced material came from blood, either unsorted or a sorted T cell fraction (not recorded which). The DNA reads TGTGCCAGCAGCCCTCCCGGGGTGGACACTGAAGCTTTCTTT. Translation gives CASSPPGVDTEAFF.